Detailed here is one TCR beta chain. Germline trimming cut 3 bases from V and 4 bases from J; bases unmatched to any gene: 3. This CDR3 contains 16 residues. CDR1 is LGHDT, CDR2 YNNKEL, per germline (reference sequence). Followed longitudinally, the Seattle patients had been enrolled during active infection. This sample is part of a study of blood T cell repertoires in COVID-19. Study details: Samples of COVID-19 (acute and convalescent) were obtained from the United States, Italy and Spain. Sample material is recorded as cDNA or gDNA derived from T cells, B-cell-depleted T cells, or PBMCs.

As processed by the authors: Reference gene primer amplification gave nucleated cell count estimates. Generated by immunoSEQ multiplex PCR, the TCRdb table keeps only in-frame clones and is missing some. Clonal size and the V and J genes are those of that table, whereas D and trimming came from the DNA. The repertoire holds more than 300,000 clones, around 90% seen once, with about 1% in the top ten. Sequenced sample: peripheral blood. This clonotype originated in a middle-aged woman with COVID-19, enrolled during active disease. The V gene is TRBV3-1 (or the pseudogene TRBV3-2), the J gene TRBJ2-2; TRBD2 agrees at 12 bases. CDR3: CASSQVLAGGTGELFF. The CDR3 DNA reads as TGTGCCAGCAGCCAGGTACTAGCGGGAGGCACCGGGGAGCTGTTTTTT.